This T cell receptor beta chain came from a study of beta chain features in type 1 diabetes. Overall study results and limits: Type 1 diabetes patients had moderately but significantly shorter TCRB CDR3s in all four CD4+ subsets. VDJ junctions from type 1 diabetes patients carried fewer insertions and larger deletions.

This clone was seen just once. Its antigen is as yet unknown. Expressed TCRB transcripts were sequenced after all isolated RNA was converted to cDNA. Naive, central memory and regulatory T cell samples yielded around 3.5 million reads on average. Data came from immunoSEQ multiplex PCR; TCRdb stores just in-frame clones and leaves some out. The sample lists around 250,000 clones, approximately 13% occurring once. The germline CDR1 and CDR2 sequences are SGHRS and YFSETQ. This CDR3 is 14 amino acids long. Trimming left V 0 bases short and J 8 bases short, with 14 bases between. Blood was drawn once from each donor into heparinised tubes. The draws averaged about 120 mL. A sort by CD45RO/CCR7/CD25/CD127/CD95/CD27 yielded CD4+ naive, central memory, regulatory and stem cell-like memory cells.

The receptor's source is a man aged 25 to 40 with type 1 diabetes. What was sequenced was naive CD4+ T cells from blood. This chain uses TRBV5-1 with TRBJ1-2; tentatively, D is TRBD1 (5 bases). CDR3 sequence: CASSLGSGEAGYTF. CDR3 in DNA: TGCGCCAGCAGCTTGGGGTCGGGGGAAGCAGGCTACACCTTC.